These 20 T cell receptor beta chains originate from one sample sequenced in a study of cytomegalovirus exposure and HLA in healthy donors. Primers: 60 Vbeta forward and 13 Jbeta reverse. Assay: immunoSEQ multiplex PCR; the TCRdb copy retains only in-frame clones and omits some. The sample's table shows 25,000 to 40,000 clones. Sequencing was performed on PBMCs. Receptors originate from a woman aged 40 to 55 in good health and CMV-seropositive.

The V call is TRBV6-1, the J call TRBJ2-5; D gene ambiguous. Germline assignment: CDR1 MNHNS and CDR2 SASEGT. CDR3 length: 12 residues. V lost 2 bases, J lost 2 bases, and 3 bases lay in between. The CDR3 DNA reads as TGTGCCAGCAGTGAACGGCAAGAGACCCAGTACTTC. Translating it yields CASSERQETQYF.

Frequency places this clone as large. V usage is TRBV4-2 and J usage is TRBJ1-4; the D is unclear. V was shortened by 2 bases and J by 0 bases, with 13 bases between the two germline ends. CDR1 is LGHNA, CDR2 YNFKEQ, per germline. CDR3 length: 17 residues. CDR3 nucleotide sequence: TGTGCCAGCAGCCAATCCAGAGGGCCTGCAACTAATGAAAAACTGTTTTTT. As protein: CASSQSRGPATNEKLFF.

As regards this clone: Germline is not matched at one junction end, which may reflect a read error. V gene TRBV30 combines with J gene TRBJ1-3; a possible D gene is TRBD1 (6 bases). The germline gives CDR1 GTSNPN, CDR2 SVGIG (reference sequence). The CDR3 contains 13 residues. The CDR3 spells CAWNDRLRNNIYF. The CDR3 DNA sequence: TGTGCCTGGAATGACAGGCTTCGAAACAACATATATTTT. Complete variable domain (other parts from reference TRBV30 and TRBJ1-3): SQTIHQWPATLVQPVGSPLSLECTVEGTSNPNLYWYRQAAGRGLQLLFYSVGIGQISSEVPQNLSASRPQDRQFILSSKKLLLSDSGFYLCAWNDRLRNNIYFGEGSWLTVV.

J is TRBJ2-7 and V is TRBV7-9; possible D gene TRBD1, 5 bases. This CDR3 comprises 13 residues. V lost 0 bases and J 4 bases, leaving 7 bases between the germline ends. CDR1 is SEHNR, CDR2 FQNEAQ, per germline (reference sequence). The CDR3 DNA sequence: TGTGCCAGCAGCTTAGCGGGGCTTTACGAGCAGTACTTC. Encoded protein: CASSLAGLYEQYF.

The chain links TRBV7-8 to TRBJ2-7; D not certain. The CDR3 contains 12 residues. The germline V gene encodes CDR1 SGHVS and CDR2 FQNEAQ. Deletions cut 5 bases from V and 4 bases from J, with 9 bases between. The CDR3 bases are TGTGCCAGCAGCCGAACACCATACGAGCAGTACTTC. Translated, it gives CASSRTPYEQYF.

CDR3 sequence reads: CASSQRDQSWRRDYEQYF. The CDR3 bases are TGTGCCAGCAGTCAGAGGGACCAGAGCTGGCGGAGGGACTACGAGCAGTACTTC. This rearrangement joins TRBV28 to TRBJ2-7, with a tentative D call TRBD2 (6 bases). Between the trimmed V and J ends, which lost 5 bases and 3 bases, there was a span of 26 bases. Germline CDR1 reads MDHEN; CDR2 reads SYDVKM. This CDR3 region has 18 residues. Full variable domain (remainder filled in from reference TRBV28 and TRBJ2-7): DVKVTQSSRYLVKRTGEKVFLECVQDMDHENMFWYRQDPGLGLRLIYFSYDVKMKEKGDIPEGYSVSREKKERFSLILESASTNQTSMYLCASSQRDQSWRRDYEQYFGPGTRLTVT.

This chain connects TRBV15 to TRBJ2-3; 7 bases are a match to TRBD1. Germline assignment: CDR1 LNHNV and CDR2 YYDKDF (reference sequence). This CDR3 has 15 amino acids. With V trimmed by 3 bases and J by 0 bases, 3 bases remained unmatched. The CDR3 nucleotides read TGTGCCACCAGCAGCTTACAGGGGAGCACAGATACGCAGTATTTT. This gives the protein CATSSLQGSTDTQYF.

This sequence joins TRBV19 and TRBJ1-2, with 9 bases matching TRBD1. Germline-derived CDR1 and CDR2 are LNHDA and SQIVND (reference sequence). CDR3 length equals 14 residues. Losses at the gene ends were 6 bases for V and 8 bases for J; bases not matched to a gene: 10. CDR3 amino acids: CASSYRGPVGGYTF. The CDR3 DNA follows: TGTGCCAGTAGCTACAGGGGGCCAGTGGGCGGCTACACCTTC.

This chain links TRBV28 with TRBJ1-6, with no clear D. This CDR3 is built from 14 residues. Germline V gene data show CDR1 as MDHEN and CDR2 as SYDVKM. Trimming took off 6 bases at V and 4 bases at J, with 10 bases between the two ends. In DNA, the CDR3 is TGTGCCAGCAGGACCACGGGGTATAATTCACCCCTCCACTTT. Residues: CASRTTGYNSPLHF.

The chain combines TRBV7-3 with TRBJ2-5, with a possible D match to TRBD1 (6 bases). There are 15 residues in the CDR3. V was shortened by 5 bases and J by 2 bases, with 15 bases between the two germline ends. CDR1 SGHTA and CDR2 FQGTGA come from the germline V gene. In DNA form, the CDR3 reads TGTGCCAGCAGCCAACAGGGTGGCGGGCAAGAGACCCAGTACTTC. The encoded protein is CASSQQGGGQETQYF. The full variable domain, with the rest looked up from reference TRBV7-3 and TRBJ2-5, is GAGVSQTPSNKVTEKGKYVELRCDPISGHTALYWYRQSLGQGPEFLIYFQGTGAADDSGLPNDRFFAVRPEGSVSTLKIQRTERGDSAVYLCASSQQGGGQETQYFGPGTRLLVL.

This chain uses TRBV18 with TRBJ2-1; perhaps TRBD2 as D (5 bases). Trimming removed 3 bases from V and 5 bases from J, with 14 bases in between. The CDR3 loop spans 15 amino acids. From germline, CDR1 is KGHSH and CDR2 LQKENI. CDR3 protein: CASSPLASFHNEQFF. CDR3 DNA: TGTGCCAGCTCACCCCTAGCCAGTTTCCACAATGAGCAGTTCTTC.

The V call is TRBV19, the J call TRBJ2-2; a weak D match, TRBD2 (5 bases). The CDR3 contains 17 residues. Trimming removed 6 bases at V and 0 bases at J, with 17 bases between. Germline V gene sequence: CDR1 LNHDA, CDR2 SQIVND (reference sequence). For the CDR3, the DNA is TGTGCCAGTAGCCCCCGGAGGCAGATCACGAACACCGGGGAGCTGTTTTTT. Its translation: CASSPRRQITNTGELFF.

The gene calls are TRBV10-3 and TRBJ2-2; no clear D. Germline V gene data show CDR1 as ENHRY and CDR2 as SYGVKD. Trimming left V 6 bases short and J 5 bases short, with 13 bases between. The CDR3 is 14 residues long. DNA of the CDR3: TGTGCCATCAGCGGTAGAGGTGGGACCGGGGAGCTGTTTTTT. It codes for CAISGRGGTGELFF.

This chain uses TRBV4-1 with TRBJ1-5, with 10 bases fitting TRBD1. The CDR3 loop spans 16 amino acids. The V gene end was trimmed by 0 bases and the J gene end by 6 bases; junction bases not matched to a gene: 5. The germline V gene encodes CDR1 MGHRA and CDR2 YSYEKL. The CDR3 region has the DNA TGCGCCAGCAGCCAAGATAGGGGACAGGGGAGTCAGCCCCAGCATTTT. Translating gives CASSQDRGQGSQPQHF.

This chain links TRBV29-1 with TRBJ2-7, with 8 nucleotides matching TRBD1. CDR3 length equals 12 residues. Germline V gene lookup returns CDR1 SQVTM and CDR2 ANQGSEA. V lost 7 bases and J lost 5; bases outside the gene matches: 7. CDR3 sequence: CSASQGAHEQYF. CDR3 nucleotide sequence: TGCAGCGCTAGCCAGGGGGCCCACGAGCAGTACTTC.

The rearrangement links TRBV4-1 to TRBJ1-3; 10 nucleotides line up with TRBD1. Trimming cost V 1 base and J 4 bases; bases outside gene matches: 10. The CDR3 extends over 18 amino acids. Germline V gene sequence: CDR1 MGHRA, CDR2 YSYEKL. CDR3 nucleotide sequence: TGCGCCAGCAGCCAAGCCCGATCCCGGGACAGGGGAGGAAACACCATATATTTT. Translating gives CASSQARSRDRGGNTIYF.

This chain connects TRBV2 to TRBJ1-2; TRBD1 aligns across 7 bases. The CDR3 has 12 residues. With 6 bases clipped from V and 10 bases from J, the junction kept 8 bases outside the gene matches. CDR1 SNHLY and CDR2 FYNNEI come from the germline V gene. CDR3 nucleotides: TGTGCCAGCAGGCCTGGGACAGACGTCTACACCTTC. Translation: CASRPGTDVYTF.

The chain has TRBV5-1 and TRBJ2-1; 10 bases map to TRBD2. The V gene's germline CDR1 is SGHRS and CDR2 YFSETQ. The CDR3 sequence is 15 residues long. J lost 9 bases, V lost 2 bases, and 8 bases had no gene match. CDR3 residues: CASSFPLAGNTEQFF. The CDR3 DNA sequence: TGCGCCAGCAGCTTCCCACTAGCGGGAAATACTGAGCAGTTCTTC.

CDR3 coding DNA: TGTGCCAGTGCCGACAGGGGGTCGGCAGATACGCAGTATTTT. Its translation: CASADRGSADTQYF. The chain links TRBV11-3 to TRBJ2-3; 9 bases agree with TRBD1. The V and J ends lost 9 bases and 4 bases, in that order; junction bases with no gene match: 8. The CDR3 runs 14 residues. Looked up from germline, CDR1 is SGHNT and CDR2 is YENEEA.

The chain's CDR3 is CSVRGSANEKLFF. CDR3 nucleotide sequence: TGCAGCGTTCGCGGTTCGGCTAATGAAAAACTGTTTTTT. The chain joins TRBV29-1 to TRBJ1-4; D is undetermined. V lost 5 bases and J lost 3, with 10 bases in between. The CDR3 covers 13 residues. The germline gives CDR1 SQVTM, CDR2 ANQGSEA.